The TCR beta chain described here comes from a study of human versus mouse CDR3 diversity and MHC coevolution. Study-level background: Valid reads per sample ranged from about 5.5 x 10^6 to 1.6 x 10^7. General study results and limits: Most of the three human donors had the lowest clonal inequality.

The method was immunoSEQ multiplex PCR; TCRdb's version includes in-frame clones alone and lacks a portion of them. Of roughly 81,000 clones listed, just under 95% are singletons. A remark on this clone: Its antigen is unidentified.

The sequence came from a person aged 25 to 75 in good health. The sample taken for sequencing was naive CD4+ T cells from blood. Noted subset: CD45RO-negative CD62L-positive naive CD4 T cells.

The CDR3, as DNA: TGTGCCTGGAGTGCCACAGGGGTACGGAATTCACCCCTCCACTTT. It encodes CAWSATGVRNSPLHF. This chain connects TRBV30 to TRBJ1-6; 7 positions agree with TRBD1. The CDR3 totals 15 residues. CDR1 GTSNPN and CDR2 SVGIG come from the germline V gene (reference sequence). The V segment lost 1 base and the J segment 7 bases; nucleotides outside the gene matches: 7. Full variable domain (remainder filled in from reference TRBV30 and TRBJ1-6): SQTIHQWPATLVQPVGSPLSLECTVEGTSNPNLYWYRQAAGRGLQLLFYSVGIGQISSEVPQNLSASRPQDRQFILSSKKLLLSDSGFYLCAWSATGVRNSPLHFGNGTRLTVT.